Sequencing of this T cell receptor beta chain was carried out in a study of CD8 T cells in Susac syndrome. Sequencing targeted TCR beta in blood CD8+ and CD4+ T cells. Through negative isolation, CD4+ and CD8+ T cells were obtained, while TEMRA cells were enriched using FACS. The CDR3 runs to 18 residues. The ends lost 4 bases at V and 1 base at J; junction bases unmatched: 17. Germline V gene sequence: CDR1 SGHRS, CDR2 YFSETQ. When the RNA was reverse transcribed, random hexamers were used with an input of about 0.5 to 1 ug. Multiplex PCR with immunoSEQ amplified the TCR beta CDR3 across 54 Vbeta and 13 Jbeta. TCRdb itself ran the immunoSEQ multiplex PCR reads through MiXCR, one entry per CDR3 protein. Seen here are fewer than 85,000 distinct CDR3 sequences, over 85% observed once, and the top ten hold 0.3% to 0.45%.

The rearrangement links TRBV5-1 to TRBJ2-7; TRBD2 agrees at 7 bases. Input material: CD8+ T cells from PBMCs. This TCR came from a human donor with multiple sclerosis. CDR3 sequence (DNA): TGCGCCAGCAGCCCCCGGTCCCTGACGCGGGAGTATTCCTACGAGCAGTACTTC. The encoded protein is CASSPRSLTREYSYEQYF.